A selection of T cell receptor beta chains follows, all from one sample in a study of cytotoxic CD8 clonotypes in ibrutinib-treated CLL. The method was immunoSEQ multiplex PCR; TCRdb's version includes in-frame clones alone and lacks a portion of them. The sample has hundreds of thousands of clones; over 55% are singletons. This material consisted of PBMCs, taken after 36 months of ibrutinib treatment. These receptors were collected from a human donor with chronic lymphocytic leukemia. Each CDR3 is given with its conserved first and last residue. Fields, in order: CDR3 protein, CDR3 DNA, V gene, clone size, J gene, D gene. D genes are given only for firm matches. A row's size may be missing; if present it is once, few, many or a size class.

cdr3_aa: CASSYSTAGTEAFF; cdr3_nt: TGTGCCAGCAGTTACTCGACCGCTGGCACTGAAGCTTTCTTT; v_call: TRBV6-6; clone_size: NA; j_call: TRBJ1-1; d_call: NA
cdr3_aa: CASREQSSYEQYF; cdr3_nt: TGTGCCAGCAGAGAGCAAAGCTCCTACGAGCAGTACTTC; v_call: TRBV6-5; clone_size: NA; j_call: TRBJ2-7; d_call: NA
cdr3_aa: CASSPSLPSTDTQYF; cdr3_nt: TGTGCCAGCAGTCCTTCCTTGCCTAGCACAGATACGCAGTATTTT; v_call: TRBV28; clone_size: NA; j_call: TRBJ2-3; d_call: NA
cdr3_aa: CASRTPPWQGLGYTF; cdr3_nt: TGTGCCAGCAGAACCCCCCCGTGGCAGGGGCTCGGCTACACCTTC; v_call: TRBV27; clone_size: NA; j_call: TRBJ1-2; d_call: NA
cdr3_aa: CASSPWDRIFTEAFF; cdr3_nt: TGTGCCAGCAGCCCTTGGGACAGGATTTTCACTGAAGCTTTCTTT; v_call: TRBV9; clone_size: NA; j_call: TRBJ1-1; d_call: TRBD1
cdr3_aa: CASSLSGTVNEQYF; cdr3_nt: TGTGCCAGCAGCTTATCGGGGACAGTAAACGAGCAGTACTTC; v_call: TRBV11-2; clone_size: NA; j_call: TRBJ2-7; d_call: TRBD1
cdr3_aa: CSVGGTSVYEQYF; cdr3_nt: TGCAGCGTTGGAGGGACTAGCGTCTACGAGCAGTACTTC; v_call: TRBV29-1; clone_size: NA; j_call: TRBJ2-7; d_call: TRBD2
cdr3_aa: CASSLALASDEQFF; cdr3_nt: TGTGCCAGCAGCTTAGCACTAGCGAGCGATGAGCAGTTCTTC; v_call: TRBV7-2; clone_size: few; j_call: TRBJ2-1; d_call: TRBD2
cdr3_aa: CASSLNPGQGETQYF; cdr3_nt: TGTGCCAGCAGCTTAAATCCAGGGCAGGGAGAGACCCAGTACTTC; v_call: TRBV11-3; clone_size: NA; j_call: TRBJ2-5; d_call: NA
cdr3_aa: CARKALRGTLRDEQYF; cdr3_nt: TGCGCCAGGAAAGCCCTGCGGGGGACCCTGAGAGACGAGCAGTACTTC; v_call: TRBV23-1; clone_size: NA; j_call: TRBJ2-7; d_call: TRBD2
cdr3_aa: CASSLGLGGGEFFGDTQYF; cdr3_nt: TGTGCCAGCAGCTTGGGTTTGGGCGGCGGGGAGTTTTTTGGGGATACGCAGTATTTT; v_call: TRBV5-6; clone_size: NA; j_call: TRBJ2-3; d_call: NA
cdr3_aa: CAIQTGIEAFF; cdr3_nt: TGTGCCATCCAGACAGGGATTGAAGCTTTCTTT; v_call: TRBV6-1; clone_size: NA; j_call: TRBJ1-1; d_call: TRBD1
cdr3_aa: CASSSSRAREQYF; cdr3_nt: TGTGCCAGTAGTAGCTCCAGGGCTCGCGAGCAGTACTTC; v_call: TRBV19; clone_size: NA; j_call: TRBJ2-7; d_call: NA
cdr3_aa: CASSYSGTTYEQYF; cdr3_nt: TGTGCCAGCAGTTACTCGGGAACGACCTACGAGCAGTACTTC; v_call: TRBV6-6; clone_size: NA; j_call: TRBJ2-7; d_call: NA
cdr3_aa: CASKRDRGHEPQHF; cdr3_nt: TGTGCCAGTAAGCGAGACAGGGGTCACGAGCCCCAGCATTTT; v_call: TRBV19; clone_size: NA; j_call: TRBJ1-5; d_call: TRBD1
cdr3_aa: CASSPRGDPNYGYTF; cdr3_nt: TGTGCCAGCAGTCCCCGAGGGGACCCCAACTATGGCTACACCTTC; v_call: TRBV7-8; clone_size: NA; j_call: TRBJ1-2; d_call: NA
cdr3_aa: CASSEGKRRVNEQFF; cdr3_nt: TGTGCCAGCAGTGAAGGTAAACGGCGCGTAAATGAGCAGTTCTTC; v_call: TRBV2; clone_size: NA; j_call: TRBJ2-1; d_call: NA
cdr3_aa: CASGWGYEQYF; cdr3_nt: TGTGCCAGCGGGTGGGGTTACGAGCAGTACTTC; v_call: TRBV2; clone_size: NA; j_call: TRBJ2-7; d_call: NA
cdr3_aa: CASSYSPHQETQYF; cdr3_nt: TGTGCCAGCAGTTACTCGCCGCACCAAGAGACCCAGTACTTC; v_call: TRBV6-5; clone_size: NA; j_call: TRBJ2-5; d_call: NA
cdr3_aa: CASSGPGQRNYGYTF; cdr3_nt: TGTGCCAGCAGTGGGCCGGGACAGCGTAACTATGGCTACACCTTC; v_call: TRBV6-5; clone_size: NA; j_call: TRBJ1-2; d_call: TRBD1
cdr3_aa: CASSQGGQSVEAFF; cdr3_nt: TGTGCCAGCAGCCAAGGGGGTCAGTCAGTTGAAGCTTTCTTT; v_call: TRBV4-2; clone_size: NA; j_call: TRBJ1-1; d_call: NA
cdr3_aa: CASSQCVAGLPYEQYF; cdr3_nt: TGCGCCAGCAGTCAATGTGTAGCAGGGCTCCCCTACGAGCAGTACTTC; v_call: TRBV23-1; clone_size: NA; j_call: TRBJ2-7; d_call: NA
cdr3_aa: CASSLGRTDTQYF; cdr3_nt: TGTGCCAGCAGTTTGGGTCGCACAGATACGCAGTATTTT; v_call: TRBV27; clone_size: few; j_call: TRBJ2-3; d_call: NA
cdr3_aa: CASTFSPGNTGELFF; cdr3_nt: TGTGCCAGCACCTTCTCCCCAGGGAACACCGGGGAGCTGTTTTTT; v_call: TRBV7-2; clone_size: NA; j_call: TRBJ2-2; d_call: NA
cdr3_aa: CASSLASGQGGHLGYTF; cdr3_nt: TGTGCCAGCAGCTTAGCGTCAGGGCAGGGGGGACACCTGGGCTACACCTTC; v_call: TRBV7-2; clone_size: NA; j_call: TRBJ1-2; d_call: TRBD1
cdr3_aa: CASSVPAGGPPNEQFF; cdr3_nt: TGTGCCAGCAGCGTACCCGCAGGGGGCCCACCGAATGAGCAGTTCTTC; v_call: TRBV9; clone_size: NA; j_call: TRBJ2-1; d_call: TRBD1
cdr3_aa: CASSKLGLHEQYF; cdr3_nt: TGTGCCAGTAGTAAACTAGGCCTCCACGAGCAGTACTTC; v_call: TRBV19; clone_size: once; j_call: TRBJ2-7; d_call: NA
cdr3_aa: CASSLDMGQGTGELFF; cdr3_nt: TGTGCCAGCAGCTTAGATATGGGACAGGGGACCGGGGAGCTGTTTTTT; v_call: TRBV11-3; clone_size: NA; j_call: TRBJ2-2; d_call: TRBD1
cdr3_aa: CASSLGTADTQYF; cdr3_nt: TGTGCCAGCAGCCTGGGGACGGCTGATACGCAGTATTTT; v_call: TRBV7-3; clone_size: few; j_call: TRBJ2-3; d_call: NA
cdr3_aa: CASSIRGGATNTGELFF; cdr3_nt: TGTGCCAGTAGTATACGCGGGGGAGCTACGAACACCGGGGAGCTGTTTTTT; v_call: TRBV19; clone_size: NA; j_call: TRBJ2-2; d_call: TRBD2
cdr3_aa: CSVLGGGFYEQYF; cdr3_nt: TGCAGCGTTCTGGGAGGAGGGTTCTACGAGCAGTACTTC; v_call: TRBV29-1; clone_size: few; j_call: TRBJ2-7; d_call: NA
cdr3_aa: CASSVGTGGPAYEQYF; cdr3_nt: TGTGCCAGCAGCGTCGGGACCGGCGGCCCGGCCTACGAGCAGTACTTC; v_call: TRBV5-4; clone_size: NA; j_call: TRBJ2-7; d_call: NA
cdr3_aa: CASSDRDRQFF; cdr3_nt: TGTGCCAGCAGCGACCGGGACAGGCAGTTCTTC; v_call: TRBV7-8; clone_size: NA; j_call: TRBJ2-1; d_call: TRBD1
cdr3_aa: CASSDGGNNEKLFF; cdr3_nt: TGCGCCAGCAGTGACGGGGGAAATAATGAAAAACTGTTTTTT; v_call: TRBV10-1; clone_size: few; j_call: TRBJ1-4; d_call: NA
cdr3_aa: CASRPTGAHEQYF; cdr3_nt: TGTGCCAGCAGGCCGACAGGGGCCCACGAGCAGTACTTC; v_call: TRBV28; clone_size: NA; j_call: TRBJ2-7; d_call: TRBD1
cdr3_aa: CASSSGQLGEQYF; cdr3_nt: TGTGCCAGCAGCTCGGGACAGTTAGGCGAGCAGTACTTC; v_call: TRBV5-5; clone_size: NA; j_call: TRBJ2-7; d_call: TRBD1
cdr3_aa: CASSYARGISNYGYTF; cdr3_nt: TGTGCCAGCAGTTACGCCCGGGGGATATCTAACTATGGCTACACCTTC; v_call: TRBV6-6; clone_size: NA; j_call: TRBJ1-2; d_call: NA
cdr3_aa: CASSHDSRDRGSYEQYF; cdr3_nt: TGCGCCAGCAGTCACGATTCCCGGGACAGGGGGTCCTACGAGCAGTACTTC; v_call: TRBV23-1; clone_size: NA; j_call: TRBJ2-7; d_call: TRBD1
cdr3_aa: CSVQTDSNYNEQFF; cdr3_nt: TGCAGCGTTCAAACGGACAGCAACTACAATGAGCAGTTCTTC; v_call: TRBV29-1; clone_size: once; j_call: TRBJ2-1; d_call: NA
cdr3_aa: CASSNRGFGLAQMGYEQYF; cdr3_nt: TGTGCCAGCAGCAACCGGGGATTCGGACTAGCACAGATGGGCTACGAGCAGTACTTC; v_call: TRBV21-1; clone_size: NA; j_call: TRBJ2-7; d_call: NA
cdr3_aa: CASSLEAGSSYEQYF; cdr3_nt: TGTGCCAGCAGCTTAGAAGCCGGTAGCTCCTACGAGCAGTACTTC; v_call: TRBV11-2; clone_size: NA; j_call: TRBJ2-7; d_call: NA
cdr3_aa: CASSLLLAGPYEQYF; cdr3_nt: TGTGCCAGCAGCTTGTTACTAGCGGGGCCCTACGAGCAGTACTTC; v_call: TRBV5-6; clone_size: NA; j_call: TRBJ2-7; d_call: TRBD2
cdr3_aa: CASALRVAGHEQYF; cdr3_nt: TGTGCCAGCGCTCTCCGAGTAGCGGGACACGAGCAGTACTTC; v_call: TRBV7-3; clone_size: few; j_call: TRBJ2-7; d_call: TRBD2
cdr3_aa: CASSHPGWTEAFF; cdr3_nt: TGCGCCAGCAGCCACCCGGGGTGGACTGAAGCTTTCTTT; v_call: TRBV4-1; clone_size: NA; j_call: TRBJ1-1; d_call: NA
cdr3_aa: CASSQGPGDEQYF; cdr3_nt: TGCGCCAGCAGCCAGGGTCCAGGGGACGAGCAGTACTTC; v_call: TRBV4-1; clone_size: few; j_call: TRBJ2-7; d_call: NA
cdr3_aa: CASSQVQGRQSNTEAFF; cdr3_nt: TGTGCCAGCAGCCAAGTCCAGGGGCGACAATCGAACACTGAAGCTTTCTTT; v_call: TRBV4-2; clone_size: NA; j_call: TRBJ1-1; d_call: NA
cdr3_aa: CSVGIRAGYNEQFF; cdr3_nt: TGCAGCGTCGGGATTAGGGCAGGGTACAATGAGCAGTTCTTC; v_call: TRBV29-1; clone_size: NA; j_call: TRBJ2-1; d_call: NA
cdr3_aa: CASSLVEGGDEQYF; cdr3_nt: TGTGCCAGCAGCTTAGTTGAGGGCGGGGACGAGCAGTACTTC; v_call: TRBV7-9; clone_size: once; j_call: TRBJ2-7; d_call: NA
cdr3_aa: CASSTRPRDRGLNEQFF; cdr3_nt: TGTGCCAGTAGTACACGCCCGAGGGACAGGGGCTTAAATGAGCAGTTCTTC; v_call: TRBV19; clone_size: NA; j_call: TRBJ2-1; d_call: TRBD1
cdr3_aa: CASSLQGDEQYF; cdr3_nt: TGTGCCAGCTCGCTACAGGGCGACGAGCAGTACTTC; v_call: TRBV18; clone_size: NA; j_call: TRBJ2-7; d_call: NA
cdr3_aa: CASSPGNYEAFF; cdr3_nt: TGTGCCAGCAGCCCCGGGAATTATGAAGCTTTCTTT; v_call: TRBV7-9; clone_size: NA; j_call: TRBJ1-1; d_call: NA
cdr3_aa: CASSRTGGLEAFF; cdr3_nt: TGTGCCAGCAGCAGGACAGGGGGCTTGGAAGCTTTCTTT; v_call: TRBV11-2; clone_size: NA; j_call: TRBJ1-1; d_call: TRBD1
cdr3_aa: CASSSTGGRGETQYF; cdr3_nt: TGCGCCAGCAGCTCGACAGGGGGACGAGGGGAGACCCAGTACTTC; v_call: TRBV5-1; clone_size: NA; j_call: TRBJ2-5; d_call: TRBD1
cdr3_aa: CASSESILGSTGRTEAFF; cdr3_nt: TGCGCCAGCAGTGAGTCGATATTAGGGTCGACAGGGAGAACTGAAGCTTTCTTT; v_call: TRBV10-1; clone_size: NA; j_call: TRBJ1-1; d_call: TRBD1
cdr3_aa: CSAGGPDPFSYEQYF; cdr3_nt: TGCAGCGCCGGGGGACCCGACCCTTTCTCCTACGAGCAGTACTTC; v_call: TRBV29-1; clone_size: NA; j_call: TRBJ2-7; d_call: NA
cdr3_aa: CASCIVWTGNTEAFF; cdr3_nt: TGCGCCAGCTGCATAGTCTGGACAGGGAACACTGAAGCTTTCTTT; v_call: TRBV4-1; clone_size: NA; j_call: TRBJ1-1; d_call: TRBD1
cdr3_aa: CASSLAPGQGNEQFF; cdr3_nt: TGTGCCAGCAGCTTAGCTCCGGGACAAGGCAATGAGCAGTTCTTC; v_call: TRBV7-6; clone_size: NA; j_call: TRBJ2-1; d_call: NA
cdr3_aa: CASSVNRGGEQYF; cdr3_nt: TGTGCCAGCAGCGTGAACAGGGGGGGCGAGCAGTACTTC; v_call: TRBV5-8; clone_size: NA; j_call: TRBJ2-7; d_call: NA
cdr3_aa: CASSYSTGQGTDTQYF; cdr3_nt: TGTGCCAGCAGTTACTCGACTGGGCAGGGTACAGATACGCAGTATTTT; v_call: TRBV6-6; clone_size: NA; j_call: TRBJ2-3; d_call: NA
cdr3_aa: CASSYGQGGSYEQYF; cdr3_nt: TGTGCCAGCAGCTACGGACAGGGAGGCTCCTACGAGCAGTACTTC; v_call: TRBV7-2; clone_size: NA; j_call: TRBJ2-7; d_call: TRBD1